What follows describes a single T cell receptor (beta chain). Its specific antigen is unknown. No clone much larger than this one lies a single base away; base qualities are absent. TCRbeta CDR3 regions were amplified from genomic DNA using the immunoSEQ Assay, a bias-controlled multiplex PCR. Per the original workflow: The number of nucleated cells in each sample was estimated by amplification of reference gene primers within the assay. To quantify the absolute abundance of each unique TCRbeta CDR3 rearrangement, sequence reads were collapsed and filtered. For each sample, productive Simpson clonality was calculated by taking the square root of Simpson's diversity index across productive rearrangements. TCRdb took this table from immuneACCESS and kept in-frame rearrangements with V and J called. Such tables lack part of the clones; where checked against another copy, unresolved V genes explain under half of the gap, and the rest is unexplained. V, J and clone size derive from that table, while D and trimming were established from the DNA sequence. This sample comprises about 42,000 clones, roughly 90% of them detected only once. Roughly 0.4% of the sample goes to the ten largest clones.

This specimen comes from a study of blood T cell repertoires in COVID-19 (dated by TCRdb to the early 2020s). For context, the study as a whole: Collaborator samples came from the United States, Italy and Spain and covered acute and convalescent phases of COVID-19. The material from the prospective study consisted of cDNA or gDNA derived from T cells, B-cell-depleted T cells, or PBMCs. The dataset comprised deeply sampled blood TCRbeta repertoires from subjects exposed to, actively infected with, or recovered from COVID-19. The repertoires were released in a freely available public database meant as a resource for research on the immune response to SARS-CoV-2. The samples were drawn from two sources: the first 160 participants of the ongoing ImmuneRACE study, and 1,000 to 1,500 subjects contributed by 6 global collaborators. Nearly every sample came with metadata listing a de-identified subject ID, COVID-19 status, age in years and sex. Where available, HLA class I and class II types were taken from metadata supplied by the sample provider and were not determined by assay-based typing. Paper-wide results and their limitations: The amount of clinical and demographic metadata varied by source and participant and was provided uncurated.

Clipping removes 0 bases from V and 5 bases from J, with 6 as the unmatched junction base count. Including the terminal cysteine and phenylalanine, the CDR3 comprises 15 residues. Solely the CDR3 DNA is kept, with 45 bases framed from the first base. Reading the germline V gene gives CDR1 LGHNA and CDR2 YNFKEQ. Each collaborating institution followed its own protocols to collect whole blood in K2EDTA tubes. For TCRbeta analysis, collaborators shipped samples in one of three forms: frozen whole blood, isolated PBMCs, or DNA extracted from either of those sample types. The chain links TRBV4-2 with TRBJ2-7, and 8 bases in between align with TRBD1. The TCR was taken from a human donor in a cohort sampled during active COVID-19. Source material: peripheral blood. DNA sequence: TGTGCCAGCAGCCAAGAATTGGCAGGGGGCAACGAGCAGTACTTC. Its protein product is CASSQELAGGNEQYF.